This TCR beta chain was sequenced during a study of T cell repertoires in cytomegalovirus infection. This clonotype has at least ten counts. The antigen is unknown. Points from the study as a whole: People with CMV and the relevant HLA were identified by cumulative public TCR beta family frequency. The ex vivo response showed dominance by HLA-C-restricted CMV-specific TCR beta clonotypes.

CDR1 and CDR2 (germline): LNHDA, SQIVND (reference sequence). V lost 1 base to trimming and J lost 2 bases, with 9 bases between them. This CDR3 is built from 15 residues. TCRdb re-called the reads through MiXCR, storing one row per CDR3 protein. The profile covers around 300,000 distinct CDR3 sequences, with roughly a fifth appearing a single time and roughly 19% taken by the ten largest. This chain uses TRBV19 with TRBJ2-1, with TRBD1 as a possible D gene (6 bases). This TCR came from a human donor in good health (CMV status not recorded). Some clones in this sample may be carry-over from other donors' samples. Source: cultured PBMCs, taken from culture after CMV antigen stimulation. CDR3 region: CASSIVGTPYNEQFF. The CDR3 bases are TGTGCCAGTAGTATAGTGGGGACACCCTACAATGAGCAGTTCTTC.